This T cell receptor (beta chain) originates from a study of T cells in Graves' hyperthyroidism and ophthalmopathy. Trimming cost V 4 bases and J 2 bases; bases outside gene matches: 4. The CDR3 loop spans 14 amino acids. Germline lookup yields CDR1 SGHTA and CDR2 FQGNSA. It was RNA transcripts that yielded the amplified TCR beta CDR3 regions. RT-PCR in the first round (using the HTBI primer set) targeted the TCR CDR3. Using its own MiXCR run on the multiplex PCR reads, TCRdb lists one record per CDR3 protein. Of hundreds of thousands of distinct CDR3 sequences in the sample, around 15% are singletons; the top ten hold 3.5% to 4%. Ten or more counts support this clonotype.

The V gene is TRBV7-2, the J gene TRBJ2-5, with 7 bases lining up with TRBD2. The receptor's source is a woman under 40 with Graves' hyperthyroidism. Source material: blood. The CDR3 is CASSYLAGQETQYF. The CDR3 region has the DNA TGTGCCAGCAGCTATTTAGCGGGTCAAGAGACCCAGTACTTC.